These T cell receptor beta chains were read from a single sample in a study of T cell changes during pregnancy in multiple sclerosis. Profiled with immunoSEQ multiplex PCR; TCRdb holds only in-frame clones, not every one. Here the sample spans about 20,000 clones, about 88% being singletons. The sample in question was CD8+ T cells from peripheral blood mononuclear cells, obtained in the third trimester of pregnancy. The receptor set was obtained from a female donor in good health, enrolled as a control in a pregnancy study. Each CDR3 is given with its conserved first and last residue. D genes are given only for firm matches. Clone size, where shown, is once, few, many, or a class for clones that have expanded.

J	V	size	D	DNA	CDR3
TRBJ2-7	TRBV6-5	once	TRBD1	TGTGCCAGCAGTTACTCGGGACAGGGTACCTCCTACGAGCAGTACTTC	CASSYSGQGTSYEQYF
TRBJ2-1	TRBV16	NA	TRBD1	TGTGCCAGCAGCCAATCCTACGAGACAGGGGAGTTCTTC	CASSQSYETGEFF
TRBJ2-1	TRBV5-1	NA	NA	TGCGCCAGCAGCTCGGAGGGATATTATAATGATCAGTTCTTC	CASSSEGYYNDQFF
TRBJ2-5	TRBV2	NA	TRBD1	TGTGCCAGCAGTGAATTCGTGGGACAGTACCAAGAGACCCAGTACTTC	CASSEFVGQYQETQYF
TRBJ2-2	TRBV5-8	NA	NA	TGTGCCAGCACCCCCCTTTTAGAGGAGCTGTTTTTT	CASTPLLEELFF
TRBJ1-2	TRBV5-4	once	NA	TGTGCCAGCAGCTTGGTGGGGGGTCCCAAATATGGCTACACCTTC	CASSLVGGPKYGYTF
TRBJ2-1	TRBV18	NA	TRBD2	TGTGCCAGCTCGCCTACTAGCGGGGGTGATGAGCAGTTCTTC	CASSPTSGGDEQFF
TRBJ2-1	TRBV20-1	NA	TRBD1	TGCAGTGGGGGACAGGGCGTTGAGCAGTTCTTC	CSGGQGVEQFF
TRBJ1-2	TRBV29-1	NA	NA	TGCAGCGTGAGGCTTGAGGGTATTTCCACCTTC	CSVRLEGISTF
TRBJ2-7	TRBV4-3	NA	TRBD1	TGCGCCAGCAGCCCCCGGACAGGGGGGGCCTACGAGCAGTACTTC	CASSPRTGGAYEQYF
TRBJ2-3	TRBV7-9	NA	NA	TGTGCCAGCAGCTCATACCGCACTCTGAGCACAGATACGCAGTATTTT	CASSSYRTLSTDTQYF
TRBJ2-1	TRBV9	NA	TRBD2	TGTGCCAGCTCTCCTTGGGGCGGGGGATACAATGAGCAGTTCTTC	CASSPWGGGYNEQFF
TRBJ2-1	TRBV9	once	NA	TGTGCCAGCAGCGTAGGAGTCTACAATGAGCAGTTCTTC	CASSVGVYNEQFF
TRBJ2-5	TRBV5-5	NA	NA	TGTGCCAGCAGCTTGGACGGGAGTTTCCGAGAGACCCAGTACTTC	CASSLDGSFRETQYF
TRBJ2-1	TRBV7-6	NA	TRBD2	TGTGCCAGCAGCTTAGTTGGGACTAGGGTCTACAATGAGCAGTTCTTC	CASSLVGTRVYNEQFF
TRBJ2-3	TRBV7-8	NA	TRBD2	TGTGCCAGCAGCCACCCGATCGGCGGGAGTCATACAGATACGCAGTATTTT	CASSHPIGGSHTDTQYF
TRBJ2-3	TRBV7-9	NA	NA	TGTGCCAGCAGCTTCTACGCGGCTAGCACAGATACGCAGTATTTT	CASSFYAASTDTQYF
TRBJ1-3	TRBV6-5	NA	NA	TGTGCCAGCAGTTACGAATCTACAGGGACTGGAAACACCATATATTTT	CASSYESTGTGNTIYF
TRBJ2-7	TRBV18	NA	TRBD1	TGTGCCAGCTCGTCGGGACAGACCTACGAGCAGTACTTC	CASSSGQTYEQYF
TRBJ1-4	TRBV5-6	NA	TRBD1	TGTGCCAGCAGCTTACAGGGGGGAGCAACTAATGAAAAACTGTTTTTT	CASSLQGGATNEKLFF
TRBJ1-2	TRBV11-2	NA	NA	TGTGCCAGCAGCAACTATACCGGCGCCAACTATGGCTACACCTTC	CASSNYTGANYGYTF
TRBJ2-3	TRBV6-4	few	TRBD2	TGTGCCAGCAGTGAAGGGACTAGCGGGGGAACAGATACGCAGTATTTT	CASSEGTSGGTDTQYF
TRBJ1-4	TRBV7-9	NA	NA	TGTGCCAGCTGGGGGGGAGGTGAAAAACTGTTTTTT	CASWGGGEKLFF
TRBJ2-7	TRBV6-5	NA	TRBD1	TGTGCCAGCGGGGCCGGGACAGGCTCCTACGAGCAGTACTTC	CASGAGTGSYEQYF
TRBJ2-3	TRBV5-1	NA	TRBD2	TGCGCCAGCAGGGGACTAGTGGTCACAGATACGCAGTATTTT	CASRGLVVTDTQYF
TRBJ2-1	TRBV6-1	NA	TRBD1	TGTGCCAGCAGTGAGGCTTCCGGGACAGGGGTAGGTGAGCAGTTCTTC	CASSEASGTGVGEQFF
TRBJ2-1	TRBV7-3	few	TRBD2	TGTGCCAGCAGCCCATGGGAGGGGAGCTCCTACAATGAGCAGTTCTTC	CASSPWEGSSYNEQFF
TRBJ2-5	TRBV9	NA	TRBD1	TGTGCCAGCAGCGCCGGGACAGGGGGTTGGGAGACCCAGTACTTC	CASSAGTGGWETQYF
TRBJ2-1	TRBV7-9	NA	NA	TGTGCCAGCAGCCCAAACCTAGCATCCTACAATGAGCAGTTCTTC	CASSPNLASYNEQFF
TRBJ2-3	TRBV4-3	NA	NA	TGCGCCAGCAGCCATAGGGGGGAGGGGACAGATACGCAGTATTTT	CASSHRGEGTDTQYF
TRBJ2-7	TRBV6-5	NA	TRBD2	TGTGCCAGCAGTTACTCTACTAGCGGGAGTTACGAGCAGTACTTC	CASSYSTSGSYEQYF
TRBJ2-2	TRBV5-6	NA	TRBD1	TGTGCCAGCAGCTGGGGGACAGGGCTGGCGCCCGGGGAGCTGTTTTTT	CASSWGTGLAPGELFF
TRBJ2-3	TRBV4-2	few	TRBD2	TGTGCCAGCAGCCAGGCTAGCGGGGCTGCAGATACGCAGTATTTT	CASSQASGAADTQYF
TRBJ1-1	TRBV9	NA	NA	TGTGCCAGCAGCGTCTTCAGGGGTGAGAACACTGAAGCTTTCTTT	CASSVFRGENTEAFF
TRBJ2-1	TRBV11-2	NA	TRBD1	TGTGCCAGCAGCTTAGGGGGGATGGGGACAGGAGCCTACAATGAGCAGTTCTTC	CASSLGGMGTGAYNEQFF
TRBJ2-7	TRBV5-1	NA	TRBD1	TGCGCCAGCAGCTACGGACAGGGGCATTACGAGCAGTACTTC	CASSYGQGHYEQYF
TRBJ1-2	TRBV9	once	NA	TGTGCCAGCAGCGCTCAGAGCCGTACAGGGAACTATGGCTACACCTTC	CASSAQSRTGNYGYTF
TRBJ2-1	TRBV7-2	NA	TRBD2	TGTGCCAGCAGCTTAGCCTCGGGGGGGAGCTCCTACAATGAGCAGTTCTTC	CASSLASGGSSYNEQFF
TRBJ2-5	TRBV7-3	NA	TRBD2	TGTGCCAGCAGCTTAAGCGGACTAGCGGGGCAGACCCAGTACTTC	CASSLSGLAGQTQYF
TRBJ2-4	TRBV7-2	once	NA	TGTGCCAGCAGTGCAGCGAACCTAGCCAAAAACATTCAGTACTTC	CASSAANLAKNIQYF
TRBJ2-5	TRBV7-2	once	NA	TGTGCCAGCAGCTTCGGTGAGACCCAGTACTTC	CASSFGETQYF
TRBJ1-3	TRBV7-9	NA	NA	TGTGCCAGCGGAAACAGGGCTGGAAACACCATATATTTT	CASGNRAGNTIYF
TRBJ2-7	TRBV12-5	NA	TRBD2	TGTGCTAGTGCCCCTGGAGCGGGGGAGTCCTACGAGCAGTACTTC	CASAPGAGESYEQYF
TRBJ1-2	TRBV13	NA	TRBD1	TGTGCCAGCAGCTTAGGCTGGGACAGGCTCTATGGCTACACCTTC	CASSLGWDRLYGYTF
TRBJ2-3	TRBV6-5	NA	NA	TGTGCCAGCGGGAGGGGGGCCCCCCCAGATACGCAGTATTTT	CASGRGAPPDTQYF
TRBJ2-2	TRBV10-2	NA	NA	TGCGCCAGCAGTGTGGTTGGGACTCAGCACAGACTAGCCGGGGAGCTGTTTTTT	CASSVVGTQHRLAGELFF
TRBJ2-2	TRBV7-3	NA	NA	TGTGCCAGCAGCTACACAGGGAATAGCGGGGAGCTGTTTTTT	CASSYTGNSGELFF
TRBJ2-7	TRBV27	NA	NA	TGTGCCAGCAGCGGGGACGGGGAAGCGGGCTACGAGCAGTACTTC	CASSGDGEAGYEQYF
TRBJ1-2	TRBV5-1	NA	NA	TGCGCCAGCAATGGAGCGGCGGGGCATGGCTACACCTTC	CASNGAAGHGYTF
TRBJ1-1	TRBV7-9	NA	TRBD1	TGTGCCAGCAGCACTGACAGGGGGGTTCCTGAAGCTTTCTTT	CASSTDRGVPEAFF
TRBJ1-6	TRBV5-6	NA	TRBD1	TGTGCCAGCCGGGGACAGTTCTATAATTCACCCCTCCACTTT	CASRGQFYNSPLHF
TRBJ2-7	TRBV28	NA	TRBD1	TGTGCCAGCCGGGGTACAGGGGGAAGGTACGAGCAGTACTTC	CASRGTGGRYEQYF